This passage covers 11 T cell receptor beta chains from one sample sequenced in a study of T cell changes during pregnancy in multiple sclerosis. The table came from immunoSEQ multiplex PCR; TCRdb's copy has only in-frame clones and leaves some out. The table lists under 50,000 clones, about nine tenths of them singletons. The sequencing here drew on peripheral blood, taken in the first trimester of pregnancy. All receptors come from a female donor in good health, enrolled as a control in a pregnancy study.

The chain couples TRBV21-1 to TRBJ2-5; the table assigns TRBD2, which was not confirmed against the DNA. TRBV21-1 is a pseudogene segment. CDR3 length equals 14 residues. CDR3 nucleotide sequence: TGTGCCAGCAGGGGGACTAGCTTCTCGGAGACCCAGTACTTC. It is translated as CASRGTSFSETQYF.

About this clone: One end of the junction varies from germline; a read error may be responsible. The chain couples TRBV11-2 to TRBJ2-1, with 14 bases matching TRBD2. Per germline, CDR1 SGHAT and CDR2 FQNNGV. This CDR3 is built from 14 residues. DNA of the CDR3: TGTGCCAGCAGCCTTACCGGGACTAGCGGGAGTCAAATCTTC. As protein: CASSLTGTSGSQIF.

The genes are TRBV6-5 and TRBJ2-5; D may be TRBD2 (6 bases). The J call may be wrong; the DNA end is better matched by TRBJ2-7. This CDR3 contains 14 residues. The V gene's germline CDR1 is MNHEY and CDR2 SVGAGI. Here the CDR3 reads CASSYRENSYEQYF. CDR3 nucleotide sequence: TGTGCCAGCAGTTACCGGGAGAACTCCTACGAGCAGTACTTC.

The chain links TRBV27 to TRBJ2-7; D call uncertain. The CDR3 runs 13 residues. Germline CDR1 and CDR2: MNHEY and SMNVEV (reference sequence). V lost 5 bases, J lost 0 bases, and 8 bases lay in between. CDR3 bases: TGTGCCAGCAGTGCCTCGAGCTCCTACGAGCAGTACTTC. Protein: CASSASSSYEQYF.

The chain employs TRBV6-1 and TRBJ2-7; 8 bases fit TRBD1. V lost 10 bases and J lost 7; bases outside the gene matches: 12. The germline CDR1 and CDR2 sequences are MNHNS and SASEGT. The CDR3 is 13 residues long. The CDR3 coding sequence is TGTGCCACCGGACAGGGCGAGGCGGAAGAGCAGTACTTC. It translates to CATGQGEAEEQYF.

The V call is TRBV7-9, the J call TRBJ1-1; TRBD1 is a possible D gene (6 bases). This CDR3 comprises 15 residues. Germline CDR1 is SEHNR and CDR2 is FQNEAQ (reference sequence). V was clipped by 6 bases and J by 4 bases, with 18 bases between them. The DNA for the CDR3 is TGTGCCAGCAGACAACTGAGGGGGTTTAGCACTGAAGCTTTCTTT. It yields the protein CASRQLRGFSTEAFF.

The chain is built from TRBV28 and TRBJ2-7; D unresolved. Germline CDR1 MDHEN, CDR2 SYDVKM. V was cut by 6 bases and J by 2 bases, with 11 bases left in between. The length of the CDR3 is 13 residues. Written as DNA, the CDR3 is TGTGCCAGCAGCCCCTCCGTAGCCTACGAGCAGTACTTC. Encoded protein: CASSPSVAYEQYF.

V is TRBV10-3 and J is TRBJ2-7, with no clear D. CDR1 is ENHRY, CDR2 SYGVKD, per germline. This CDR3 has 13 amino acids. V lost 0 bases and J lost 2, with 5 bases in between. CDR3 protein: CAISESSTYEQYF. The CDR3 region has the DNA TGTGCCATCAGTGAGTCGAGTACCTACGAGCAGTACTTC.

In its sample, this clone was seen once. The V gene is TRBV28, the J gene TRBJ1-4; a weak D match, TRBD1 (5 bases). The CDR3 runs 13 residues. Trimming took 10 bases from V and 12 from J, leaving 21 bases between them. The germline CDR1 and CDR2 sequences are MDHEN and SYDVKM. CDR3 sequence reads: CATLNVGPKQLFF. As DNA, the CDR3 is TGTGCCACCTTGAATGTGGGGCCTAAACAACTGTTTTTT. The full variable domain, completed using reference TRBV28 and TRBJ1-4, is DVKVTQSSRYLVKRTGEKVFLECVQDMDHENMFWYRQDPGLGLRLIYFSYDVKMKEKGDIPEGYSVSREKKERFSLILESASTNQTSMYLCATLNVGPKQLFFGSGTQLSVL.

The chain uses TRBV4-1 and TRBJ2-7; 9 bases match TRBD2. Germline V gives CDR1 MGHRA, CDR2 YSYEKL. The CDR3 extends over 15 amino acids. V was clipped by 1 base and J by 2 bases; unmatched bases: 3. CDR3 sequence (DNA): TGCGCCAGCAGCCAAGGACTAGCGGCACCCTACGAGCAGTACTTC. This sequence encodes CASSQGLAAPYEQYF.

This sequence joins TRBV29-1 and TRBJ1-1; D is possibly TRBD1 (6 bases). This CDR3 has 13 amino acids. V was shortened by 1 base and J by 8 bases, with 14 bases between the two germline ends. Germline V gene data show CDR1 as SQVTM and CDR2 as ANQGSEA. The CDR3 loop reads CSVEVYGTPEAFF. Here the CDR3 DNA reads TGCAGCGTTGAAGTCTATGGGACACCGGAAGCTTTCTTT.